This TCR beta chain originates from a study of cytomegalovirus exposure and HLA in healthy donors. To note about this clone: No antigen is known for it.

Trimming left V 9 bases short and J 0 bases short, with 18 bases between. The V gene's germline CDR1 is LNHDA and CDR2 SQIVND (reference sequence). The CDR3 contains 15 residues. Study-level results: Analysis performed later showed TCR beta chains linked to HLA being more clonally expanded than equally common others.

PCR amplification relied on 60 Vbeta primers (plus 13 Jbeta primers). Method: immunoSEQ multiplex PCR; TCRdb's copy keeps in-frame clones and lacks some. The top ten clones hold 2% to 2.5% of a sample with over 75,000 clones, less than 70% of them seen once. The sequencing input was PBMCs. The V call is TRBV19, the J call TRBJ2-7, with TRBD2 as a possible D gene (6 bases). The clonotype comes from a human donor in good health. The CDR3 bases are TGTGCCAGGCTCGCCCGGGGGACGAGCTCCTACGAGCAGTACTTC. Protein sequence: CARLARGTSSYEQYF.